The subject of this entry is one TCR beta chain. The clone's antigen remains unknown. Base qualities are missing; no much larger clone stands one base away. Trimming removed 1 base from V and 0 bases from J, leaving 13 bases between the germline ends. The CDR3 numbers 18 residues from cysteine through phenylalanine. Only CDR3 DNA remains: 54 bases, in frame from the first base. CDR1 and CDR2 are drawn from the germline V gene (reference sequence): SEHNR, FQNEAQ. The library came from the immunoSEQ multiplex PCR assay. TCRdb limited this immuneACCESS table to in-frame rearrangements with V and J called. A share of clones is missing; checked studies link under half to unresolved V genes, and the rest is unexplained. This sample comprises some 70,000 clones, around 80% of them detected only once. The ten largest account for over 4.5% of the sample. These data belong to a study of PD-1 blockade in mismatch repair-deficient tumors (dated by TCRdb to about 2017). Regarding the complete study: Between late 2013 and September 2016, approximately 90 consecutive patients with around twelve mismatch repair-deficient cancer types, all previously treated and progressing, were enrolled in the trial. Tumor-associated T cell clones in the peripheral blood of patients responding to PD-1 blockade were tracked using deep sequencing of TCR CDR3 regions. Study-wide findings and limitations: Tumor-resident clones, often undetectable in blood before treatment, expanded rapidly after pembrolizumab and then contracted, generally before radiologic responses.

Mismatch repair deficiency was established in every enrolled patient by polymerase chain reaction or immunohistochemistry. TCR sequencing was performed for a few patients who responded to pembrolizumab therapy. The phase II trial prospectively evaluated PD-1 blockade with pembrolizumab in advanced mismatch repair-deficient cancers, independent of tissue of origin. Peripheral blood T cell samples were serially collected before and at multiple times after PD-1 blockade was started. Blood sampling time points were reported as weeks after the first dose of pembrolizumab. The chain is made from TRBV7-9 and TRBJ2-6, with no reliable assignment of the D segment. Source: peripheral blood, taken 2 weeks after starting pembrolizumab. The receptor was derived from an adult with mismatch repair-deficient cancer. The CDR3 sequence is CASSLGIQLSSGANVLTF. The sequenced DNA: TGTGCCAGCAGCTTAGGGATCCAATTGAGCTCTGGGGCCAACGTCCTGACTTTC.